A selection of T cell receptor beta chains follows, all from one sample in a study of breast tumors, draining lymph nodes, adjacent tissues. TCRdb re-called the multiplex PCR reads with MiXCR, one entry per CDR3 protein. The table has approximately 90,000 distinct CDR3 sequences, about 27% seen once. The material sequenced was axillary lymph node tissue. The receptors stem from a female donor with breast cancer. Some clones in this sample may be carry-over from other donors' samples. Each CDR3 is given with its conserved first and last residue. Fields, in order: V gene, J gene, CDR3 protein.

V: TRBV19
J: TRBJ1-5
CDR3: CASQPAGRGNQPQHF

V: TRBV6-4
J: TRBJ2-7
CDR3: CATQLYEQYF

V: TRBV11-2
J: TRBJ2-2
CDR3: CASMLGAGTGELFF

V: TRBV5-1
J: TRBJ2-7
CDR3: CASRLWPSGIDEQYF

V: TRBV5-1
J: TRBJ2-3
CDR3: CASSPGLAGGQDTQYF

V: TRBV11-3
J: TRBJ1-3
CDR3: CASSFRRPSGNTIYF

V: TRBV5-1
J: TRBJ1-2
CDR3: CASRADRSNYGYTF

V: TRBV30
J: TRBJ2-7
CDR3: CAWSKDSSREQYF

V: TRBV9
J: TRBJ2-5
CDR3: CASSAGGEETQYF

V: TRBV4-1
J: TRBJ2-1
CDR3: CASGQGRTNNEQFF

V: TRBV6-5
J: TRBJ1-3
CDR3: CASRTGGHGNTIYF

V: TRBV20-1
J: TRBJ2-2
CDR3: CGARTPPGELSF

V: TRBV28
J: TRBJ2-7
CDR3: CASSFFNYEQYF

V: TRBV30
J: TRBJ2-2
CDR3: CAWSVSGLAGAPGELFF

V: TRBV11-1
J: TRBJ2-1
CDR3: CASSLNRGLYNEQFF

V: TRBV10-3
J: TRBJ2-1
CDR3: CASSTTGAYNEQFF

V: TRBV20-1
J: TRBJ2-5
CDR3: CSARGVKTQYF

V: TRBV6-5
J: TRBJ2-2
CDR3: CASSPGTGDTGELFF

V: TRBV19
J: TRBJ1-5
CDR3: CASSIEGNQPQHF

V: TRBV20-1
J: TRBJ1-5
CDR3: CSARDTGTQPQHF

V: TRBV20-1
J: TRBJ2-2
CDR3: CSARHYITGELFF

V: TRBV7-2
J: TRBJ2-5
CDR3: CASSLTRQETQYF

V: TRBV3-1
J: TRBJ1-5
CDR3: CASSQDRVQPQHF

V: TRBV7-3
J: TRBJ1-1
CDR3: CASSLMPVNTEAFF

V: TRBV20-1
J: TRBJ2-7
CDR3: CSARVYASGSEQCF

V: TRBV6-6
J: TRBJ2-7
CDR3: CASSYSSSSGSEQYF

V: TRBV7-2
J: TRBJ2-1
CDR3: CASSSTREGEQFF

V: TRBV6-1
J: TRBJ2-7
CDR3: CASSGQAFYEQYF

V: TRBV7-2
J: TRBJ2-2
CDR3: CASSLNRRTTGELFF

V: TRBV7-3
J: TRBJ2-3
CDR3: CASSSTSTDTQYF

V: TRBV2
J: TRBJ1-1
CDR3: CASASRAHRGSEAFF

V: TRBV7-9
J: TRBJ2-3
CDR3: CASSIYLCSALRTDTQYF

V: TRBV19
J: TRBJ2-1
CDR3: CASSTLGGPYNEQFF

V: TRBV7-6
J: TRBJ2-3
CDR3: CASSSEGPTQYF

V: TRBV28
J: TRBJ2-5
CDR3: CASHFSGEGLETQYF

V: TRBV4-3
J: TRBJ1-6
CDR3: CASSQASSGSPLHF

V: TRBV19
J: TRBJ2-7
CDR3: CASSTRTLPLGQYF

V: TRBV7-9
J: TRBJ1-2
CDR3: CASSLGVGGSSYGHTF

V: TRBV4-2
J: TRBJ2-2
CDR3: CASSQGTPGTSGGTGELFF

V: TRBV6-5
J: TRBJ1-5
CDR3: CASSPTGNQPQHF

V: TRBV2
J: TRBJ2-3
CDR3: CASSVRGQTDTQYF

V: TRBV16
J: TRBJ2-5
CDR3: CASSQLRGETQYF

V: TRBV2
J: TRBJ2-1
CDR3: CASIAGEANEQFF

V: TRBV20-1
J: TRBJ1-6
CDR3: CSARGGSGWYNSPLHF

V: TRBV9
J: TRBJ2-3
CDR3: CASSVVIWLAGGSTQYF

V: TRBV15
J: TRBJ2-7
CDR3: CATSRGQGARWEQYF

V: TRBV20-1
J: TRBJ2-1
CDR3: CSAIRERRNEQFF

V: TRBV5-1
J: TRBJ2-1
CDR3: CASSLAPGLVGVVQFF

V: TRBV18
J: TRBJ1-2
CDR3: CASSPDDGYTF

V: TRBV20-1
J: TRBJ2-3
CDR3: CSARDPKGLTDTQYF

V: TRBV7-9
J: TRBJ1-2
CDR3: CASRPGQGRLYGYTF

V: TRBV7-8
J: TRBJ2-7
CDR3: CASSHEPGLAGEQYF

V: TRBV20-1
J: TRBJ2-7
CDR3: CSASPPTGGALREYEQYF